One T cell receptor (beta chain) is described in this entry. The antigen is unknown. This record comes from a study of a mutant IDH1 vaccine in newly diagnosed glioma. Noted time point: week 23, last vaccination. What each vaccine dose contained was 300 ug of mutant IDH1 20-mer peptide, accompanied by topical imiquimod. CDR3 length equals 14 residues. Trimming took 0 bases from V and 13 from J, leaving 15 bases between them. Per the germline V gene, CDR1 is SGHAT and CDR2 is FQNNGV. Profiling relied on immunoSEQ multiplex PCR, and the TCRdb table lists in-frame clones only, not all of them. The data show over 45,000 clones, with approximately 80% seen just once and 6.2% held by the top ten.

The TCR was taken from a man in his forties with glioma. V gene TRBV11-2 combines with J gene TRBJ2-2, with D unclear. The sample in question was PBMCs, obtained from a glioma patient whose treatment included an IDH1 peptide vaccine. DNA of the CDR3: TGTGCCAGCAGCTTAGATCGGCCCTTTGGCGGGCTGTTTTTT. It yields the protein CASSLDRPFGGLFF.